One sample yielded the 30 T cell receptor beta chains listed below, sequenced in a study of cytomegalovirus exposure and HLA in healthy donors. PCR was performed using 60 Vbeta and 13 Jbeta primers. Sequencing was performed with immunoSEQ multiplex PCR; in TCRdb, only in-frame clones are kept and a portion is missing. The repertoire has approximately 180,000 clones, roughly 76% of them found once; the top ten carry over 4.5%. The sequenced sample consisted of PBMCs. The receptors come from a young woman in good health and CMV-seropositive.

This clone was detected only a few times. The chain employs TRBV7-2 and TRBJ1-1; D gene uncertain. CDR3 length: 12 residues. The germline V gene encodes CDR1 SGHTA and CDR2 FQGNSA. V dropped 2 bases and J dropped 4 bases, with 5 bases sitting between them. CDR3 in amino acids: CASSLFGTEAFF. CDR3 nucleotide sequence: TGTGCCAGCAGCTTATTCGGCACTGAAGCTTTCTTT.

The chain links TRBV7-6 to TRBJ2-5; TRBD2 agrees at 7 bases. V lost 5 bases to trimming and J lost 5 bases; unmatched junction nucleotides: 5. The CDR3 covers 13 residues. Germline V CDR1 and CDR2: SGHVS, FNYEAQ. CDR3 loop: CASSRTSLETQYF. CDR3 nucleotide sequence: TGTGCCAGCAGCCGGACTAGTCTTGAGACCCAGTACTTC. Drawing the rest from reference TRBV7-6 and TRBJ2-5, the complete variable domain is GAGVSQSPRYKVTKRGQDVALRCDPISGHVSLYWYRQALGQGPEFLTYFNYEAQQDKSGLPNDRFSAERPEGSISTLTIQRTEQRDSAMYRCASSRTSLETQYFGPGTRLLVL.

The chain is built from TRBV11-2 and TRBJ2-5, with 7 bases lining up with TRBD1. Unmatched junction bases numbered 7, after V lost 4 bases and J lost 5 bases. CDR3 length: 14 amino acids. Germline V gene data show CDR1 as SGHAT and CDR2 as FQNNGV. CDR3 residues: CASSSTGPRETQYF. As DNA, the CDR3 is TGTGCCAGCAGCTCGACAGGGCCCAGGGAGACCCAGTACTTC.

J is TRBJ2-1 and V is TRBV9; a weak D match, TRBD1 (7 bases). V was trimmed by 2 bases and J by 4 bases, leaving 10 bases between them. The CDR3 extends over 14 amino acids. The germline V gene has CDR1 SGDLS and CDR2 YYNGEE. This chain's CDR3 is CASSVEGAYNEQFF. The CDR3 bases are TGTGCCAGCAGCGTGGAGGGGGCTTACAATGAGCAGTTCTTC.

Worth noting for this clone: The same CDR3 also results from other DNA sequences found in this sample. This chain links TRBV29-1 with TRBJ1-1; TRBD1 aligns across 7 bases. The CDR3 loop spans 13 amino acids. Germline V lookup: CDR1 SQVTM, CDR2 ANQGSEA. V shed 8 bases, J shed 0 bases, and the junction held 6 bases outside the gene matches. The DNA for the CDR3 is TGCAGCACCGGGACAGCTATGAACACTGAAGCTTTCTTT. This gives the protein CSTGTAMNTEAFF.

The chain is built from TRBV7-3 and TRBJ1-2; 7 bases align to TRBD1. This CDR3 has 14 amino acids. V lost 2 bases to trimming and J lost 3 bases; unmatched junction nucleotides: 3. Germline values: CDR1 SGHTA, CDR2 FQGTGA. The CDR3 is CASSLSDRDYGYTF. Here the CDR3 DNA reads TGTGCCAGCAGCTTATCCGACAGGGACTATGGCTACACCTTC.

The rearrangement links TRBV5-5 to TRBJ2-2; D may be TRBD1 (5 bases). CDR1 and CDR2 (germline): SGHKS, YYEKEE (reference sequence). This CDR3 has 14 amino acids. Between the trimmed V and J ends, which lost 7 bases and 6 bases, there was a span of 16 bases. The CDR3 sequence: CASLGSSGSGELFF. CDR3 sequence (DNA): TGTGCCAGCCTGGGAAGCTCAGGGTCCGGGGAGCTGTTTTTT.

This rearrangement joins TRBV2 to TRBJ1-5; TRBD1 matches 9 bases. The CDR3 spans 14 residues. Germline CDR1 reads SNHLY; CDR2 reads FYNNEI. Trimming cost V 8 bases and J 1 base; bases outside gene matches: 3. CDR3: CASWTGVSNQPQHF. CDR3 coding DNA: TGTGCCAGCTGGACAGGGGTAAGCAATCAGCCCCAGCATTTT.

The rearrangement links TRBV4-3 to TRBJ1-6, with unresolved D. The CDR3 covers 14 residues. The germline V gene encodes CDR1 LGHNA and CDR2 YSLEER. Trimming cost V 0 bases and J 9 bases, with 9 bases left between them. The CDR3 region is CASSQDLEASPLHF. In DNA, the CDR3 is TGCGCCAGCAGCCAAGATTTGGAGGCTTCACCCCTCCACTTT.

The rearrangement uses TRBV4-1 and TRBJ2-5; 12 nucleotides agree with TRBD2. The ends lost 6 bases at V and 2 bases at J; junction bases unmatched: 4. Germline V gives CDR1 MGHRA, CDR2 YSYEKL. CDR3 length: 15 amino acids. The chain's CDR3 is CASRRGLAGQETQYF. Written as DNA, the CDR3 is TGCGCCAGCAGGCGCGGACTAGCGGGGCAAGAGACCCAGTACTTC.

J is TRBJ2-1 and V is TRBV19, with D maybe TRBD2 (5 bases). Trimming left V 6 bases short and J 3 bases short, with 9 bases between. This CDR3 is built from 13 residues. Germline CDR1 is LNHDA and CDR2 is SQIVND (reference sequence). CDR3 region: CASRPSYYNEQFF. CDR3 bases: TGTGCCAGTAGGCCTAGCTACTACAATGAGCAGTTCTTC.

CDR3 loop: CASSLMGGDQPQHF. DNA for the CDR3: TGTGCCAGCAGCTTAATGGGGGGGGACCAGCCCCAGCATTTT. The V gene is TRBV7-9, the J gene TRBJ1-5, with D maybe TRBD1 (5 bases). Trimming removed 2 bases at V and 7 bases at J, with 12 bases between. This CDR3 is built from 14 residues. Germline CDR1 is SEHNR and CDR2 is FQNEAQ (reference sequence).

This clone was counted only a few times. The chain carries TRBV7-9 and TRBJ1-6; tentatively, D is TRBD1 (6 bases). The CDR3 sequence is 14 residues long. The V and J ends lost 3 bases and 7 bases respectively, with 10 bases between them. From germline, CDR1 is SEHNR and CDR2 FQNEAQ (reference sequence). The CDR3 nucleotides read TGTGCCAGCAGCTTTACAGGGCTAAATTCACCCCTCCACTTT. It translates to CASSFTGLNSPLHF.

This clone was seen just once. This rearrangement joins TRBV21-1 to TRBJ2-7; TRBD1 is the table's D call and was not checked against the DNA. TRBV21-1 is annotated as a pseudogene. The CDR3 covers 16 residues. The CDR3 nucleotides read TGTGCCAGCAGCAAAAGTCAGTCTACAGGGGACTACGAGCAGTACTTC. Translating gives CASSKSQSTGDYEQYF.

The chain combines TRBV2 with TRBJ2-1; 7 nucleotides agree with TRBD1. Germline V gene data show CDR1 as SNHLY and CDR2 as FYNNEI. This CDR3 region has 14 residues. V gave up 7 bases and J gave up 9 bases; unmatched junction bases: 12. CDR3 region: CASKPEQGSAEQFF. In nucleotides, the CDR3 is TGTGCCAGCAAGCCTGAACAGGGGAGTGCTGAGCAGTTCTTC.

The chain joins TRBV14 to TRBJ1-2; a possible D gene is TRBD1 (5 bases). Germline CDR1 and CDR2: SGHDN and FVKESK. The V gene lost 4 bases and the J gene lost 4 bases, with 13 bases spanning the gap. The CDR3 length is 14 residues. This CDR3 reads CASSPMGTAYGYTF. In DNA form, the CDR3 reads TGTGCCAGCAGCCCGATGGGGACTGCCTATGGCTACACCTTC.

As concerns this clone: The junction and the germline gene differ at one end; a read error may be behind it. V gene TRBV5-4 combines with J gene TRBJ1-1; unclear D gene. The germline V gene has CDR1 SGHNT and CDR2 YYREEE (reference sequence). The CDR3 has 15 residues. CDR3 residues: CASSLGSTENTEAFF. For the CDR3, the DNA is TGTGCCAGCAGTTTGGGGAGCACCGAGAACACTGAAGCTTTCTTT.

The chain joins TRBV4-3 to TRBJ2-7, with D possibly matching TRBD1 (5 bases). Looked up from germline, CDR1 is LGHNA and CDR2 is YSLEER. V dropped 1 base and J dropped 6 bases, with 16 bases sitting between them. The CDR3 contains 15 residues. CDR3 in amino acids: CASSQALAGMSEQYF. Written as DNA, the CDR3 is TGCGCCAGCAGCCAAGCATTGGCAGGGATGTCCGAGCAGTACTTC.

A few counts support this clone. CDR3 in DNA: TGTGCCAGCCGTCAAGGGACAGGGGAGGCTGAAGCTTTCTTT. Translating gives CASRQGTGEAEAFF. This chain links TRBV9 with TRBJ1-1; 10 bases align to TRBD1. Trimming took 7 bases from V and 6 from J; bases not matched to a gene: 9. The CDR3 length is 14 residues. Germline V gene data show CDR1 as SGDLS and CDR2 as YYNGEE.

The chain uses TRBV5-4 and TRBJ2-7, with 13 bases that match TRBD2. There are 19 residues in the CDR3. Trimming cost V 4 bases and J 3 bases; bases outside gene matches: 16. CDR1 and CDR2 (germline): SGHNT, YYREEE (reference sequence). The CDR3 sequence: CASSRAEIGTSGASYEQYF. The CDR3 region has the DNA TGTGCCAGCAGCCGGGCTGAAATAGGGACTAGCGGGGCTAGCTACGAGCAGTACTTC.

The rearrangement links TRBV11-2 to TRBJ2-5, with D unclear. Germline V lookup: CDR1 SGHAT, CDR2 FQNNGV. The V and J ends lost 5 bases and 1 base respectively, with 11 bases between them. There are 14 residues in the CDR3. The CDR3 sequence: CASSHLRSQETQYF. As DNA, the CDR3 is TGTGCCAGCAGCCACCTCAGGTCCCAAGAGACCCAGTACTTC.

This clone appeared a single time. Its ends do not fully match the called genes, so a read error is possible. The same CDR3 can be traced to other DNA sequences in this sample. The chain couples TRBV6-5 to TRBJ2-7; 9 positions agree with TRBD1. Germline values: CDR1 MNHEY, CDR2 SVGAGI. CDR3 length equals 15 residues. For the CDR3, the DNA is TGCGCCAGCAGCCGCCCGGGACAGGGTTCGTCAGAGCAGTACTTC. Translated: CASSRPGQGSSEQYF.

This clone was counted between two and nine times. The genes are TRBV6-1 and TRBJ1-2; 12 nucleotides agree with TRBD1. The CDR3 spans 15 residues. Germline CDR1 MNHNS, CDR2 SASEGT. After removal of 8 bases from V and 7 bases from J, the junction contained 11 bases not matched to a gene. The CDR3 protein is CASPGPGQGAAGYTF. CDR3 coding DNA: TGTGCCAGCCCCGGCCCGGGACAGGGGGCGGCTGGCTACACCTTC.

V usage is TRBV5-1 and J usage is TRBJ2-3, with TRBD2 as a possible D gene (7 bases). The CDR3 length is 17 residues. Germline values: CDR1 SGHRS, CDR2 YFSETQ. V was pared by 6 bases and J by 0 bases, with 20 bases between. CDR3: CASNPSRGGSSTDTQYF. The CDR3 DNA follows: TGCGCCAGCAACCCATCGCGCGGGGGCTCTAGCACAGATACGCAGTATTTT.

This chain uses TRBV7-9 with TRBJ1-2; 7 nucleotides line up with TRBD1. The CDR3 runs to 15 residues. Unmatched junction bases numbered 3, after V lost 0 bases and J lost 2 bases. Germline loops: CDR1 SEHNR, CDR2 FQNEAQ (reference sequence). CDR3 DNA: TGTGCCAGCAGCTTAGCCCCAGGGGGGAACTATGGCTACACCTTC. This sequence encodes CASSLAPGGNYGYTF.

V usage is TRBV7-6 and J usage is TRBJ2-5; D uncertain. Germline V gives CDR1 SGHVS, CDR2 FNYEAQ. The CDR3 is made up of 12 amino acids. Trimming pared 5 bases from V and 1 base from J, leaving 5 bases between. As DNA, the CDR3 is TGTGCCAGCAGCCGTCCCCAAGAGACCCAGTACTTC. Encoded protein: CASSRPQETQYF. Looking up the rest from reference TRBV7-6 and TRBJ2-5 gives the full variable domain: GAGVSQSPRYKVTKRGQDVALRCDPISGHVSLYWYRQALGQGPEFLTYFNYEAQQDKSGLPNDRFSAERPEGSISTLTIQRTEQRDSAMYRCASSRPQETQYFGPGTRLLVL.

The V gene is TRBV28, the J gene TRBJ2-7; 7 bases map to TRBD1. Trimming removed 5 bases from V and 5 bases from J; junction bases left unmatched: 9. CDR3 length equals 14 residues. CDR1 and CDR2 from the germline V gene are MDHEN and SYDVKM. The chain's CDR3 is CASSERQGRNEQYF. The CDR3, as DNA: TGTGCCAGCAGTGAAAGACAGGGTAGAAACGAGCAGTACTTC. The full variable domain, rest sourced from reference TRBV28 and TRBJ2-7, is DVKVTQSSRYLVKRTGEKVFLECVQDMDHENMFWYRQDPGLGLRLIYFSYDVKMKEKGDIPEGYSVSREKKERFSLILESASTNQTSMYLCASSERQGRNEQYFGPGTRLTVT.

V gene TRBV6-6 combines with J gene TRBJ1-4, with 8 nucleotides matching TRBD1. Looked up from germline, CDR1 is MNHNY and CDR2 is SVGAGI (reference sequence). With V trimmed by 6 bases and J by 5 bases, 5 bases remained unmatched. CDR3 length: 14 amino acids. The CDR3 region is CASSRDRLNEKLFF. The CDR3 region has the DNA TGTGCCAGCAGCAGGGACAGGTTAAATGAAAAACTGTTTTTT.

This clone was found a few times. The chain links TRBV11-2 to TRBJ2-3, with D possibly being TRBD1 (6 bases). The CDR3 sequence is 16 residues long. V was shortened by 3 bases and J by 0 bases, with 13 bases between the two germline ends. Germline V CDR1 and CDR2: SGHAT, FQNNGV. CDR3 loop: CASSLTGGSSTDTQYF. The CDR3 DNA follows: TGTGCCAGCAGCTTGACAGGCGGGTCTAGCACAGATACGCAGTATTTT. Complete variable domain (other parts from reference TRBV11-2 and TRBJ2-3): EAGVAQSPRYKIIEKRQSVAFWCNPISGHATLYWYQQILGQGPKLLIQFQNNGVVDDSQLPKDRFSAERLKGVDSTLKIQPAKLEDSAVYLCASSLTGGSSTDTQYFGPGTRLTVL.

The genes are TRBV10-3 and TRBJ2-7; D possibly corresponds to TRBD1 (5 bases). Germline V gene data show CDR1 as ENHRY and CDR2 as SYGVKD. The ends were cut back, 8 bases at V and 7 bases at J, with 12 bases in the middle. The CDR3 has 11 residues. CDR3 coding DNA: TGTGCCATCGGGGCAGGTCAAGAGCAGTACTTC. Translated, it gives CAIGAGQEQYF.